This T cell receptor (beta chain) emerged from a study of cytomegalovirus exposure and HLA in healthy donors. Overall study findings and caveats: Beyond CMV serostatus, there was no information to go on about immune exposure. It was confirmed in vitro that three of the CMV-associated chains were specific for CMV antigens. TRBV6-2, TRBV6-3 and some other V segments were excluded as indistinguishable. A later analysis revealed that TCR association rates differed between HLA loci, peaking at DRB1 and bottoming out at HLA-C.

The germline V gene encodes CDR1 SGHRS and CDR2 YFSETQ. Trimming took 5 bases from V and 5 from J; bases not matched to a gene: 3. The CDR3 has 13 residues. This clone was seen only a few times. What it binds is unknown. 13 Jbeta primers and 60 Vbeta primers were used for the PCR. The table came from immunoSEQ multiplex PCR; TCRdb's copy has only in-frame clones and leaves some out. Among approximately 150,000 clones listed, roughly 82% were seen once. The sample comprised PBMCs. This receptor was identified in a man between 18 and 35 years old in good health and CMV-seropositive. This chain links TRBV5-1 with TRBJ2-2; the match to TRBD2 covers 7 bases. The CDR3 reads CASRPGRTGELFF. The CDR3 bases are TGCGCCAGCAGGCCCGGGAGGACCGGGGAGCTGTTTTTT.